This T cell receptor (beta chain) appears in the sequencing data of a study of blood T cell repertoires in COVID-19 (dated by TCRdb to 2020 to 2022). In the study overall: Samples from collaborators originated in the United States, Italy and Spain and spanned both the acute and convalescent phases of COVID-19. The repertoires were made available in a free public database intended to serve as a resource for research on the immune response to SARS-CoV-2. Deeply sampled blood TCRbeta repertoires from subjects exposed to, actively infected with, or recovered from COVID-19 were included in the dataset. The samples were drawn from two sources: the first 160 participants of the ongoing ImmuneRACE study, and 950 to 1,500 subjects contributed by 6 global collaborators. The sample metadata nearly always contained a de-identified subject ID, COVID-19 status, age in years and sex. The prospective study material was composed of cDNA or gDNA derived from T cells, B-cell-depleted T cells, or PBMCs. HLA class I and class II types, where available, came from metadata supplied by the sample provider rather than from assay-based typing. Overall results and qualifications from the work: How much clinical and demographic metadata was included differed by source and by participant, and the metadata was provided uncurated.

The CDR3 starts with the cysteine, ends with the phenylalanine, and has 15 residues. CDR3 DNA only is kept here, 45 bases in frame from base 1. CDR1 and CDR2 were assigned from the germline V gene as SGHRS and YFSETQ. V and J lose 4 bases and 8 bases, and a span of 21 bases separates them. About this clone: This receptor's antigen is unknown. Base qualities are not provided; no much larger clone lies one nucleotide away.

Whole blood was collected in K2EDTA tubes by collaborating institutions according to the institutions' own protocols. For TCRbeta analysis, collaborators shipped samples in one of three forms: frozen whole blood, isolated PBMCs, or DNA extracted from either of those sample types. TCRbeta CDR3 regions were amplified from genomic DNA using the immunoSEQ Assay, a bias-controlled multiplex PCR. The published analysis was carried out like this. Within the assay, amplification of reference gene primers was used to estimate how many nucleated cells each sample contained. To quantify the absolute abundance of each unique TCRbeta CDR3 rearrangement, sequence reads were collapsed and filtered. For each sample, productive Simpson clonality was calculated by taking the square root of Simpson's diversity index across productive rearrangements. TCRdb retrieved this table from immuneACCESS and kept in-frame rearrangements only. Not all clones are present; in checked studies, unresolved V genes account for under half, and no reason is known for the remainder. V, J and clone size are those of that table, while D and trimming were read from the DNA. This sample has under 150,000 clones in its table, and around three quarters of those were observed once. The ten most abundant clones make up over 10% of the sample.

The chain is encoded by TRBV5-1 joined to TRBJ1-2; the D gene is perhaps TRBD1, on 6 matching bases. This clonotype was obtained from a man older than 75 with acute or convalescent COVID-19. The sample consisted of peripheral blood. The sequenced DNA is TGCGCCAGCAGCCCAAACAGGGCTCAGGTGGAAGGCTACACCTTC. Its translation is CASSPNRAQVEGYTF.